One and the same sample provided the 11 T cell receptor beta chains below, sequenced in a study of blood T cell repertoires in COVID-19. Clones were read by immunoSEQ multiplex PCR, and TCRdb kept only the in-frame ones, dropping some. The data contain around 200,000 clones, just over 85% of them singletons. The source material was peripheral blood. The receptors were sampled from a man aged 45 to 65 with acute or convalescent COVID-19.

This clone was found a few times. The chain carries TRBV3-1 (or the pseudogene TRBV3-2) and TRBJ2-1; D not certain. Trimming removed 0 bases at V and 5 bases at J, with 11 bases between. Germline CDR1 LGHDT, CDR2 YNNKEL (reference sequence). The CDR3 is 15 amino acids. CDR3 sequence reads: CASSQEEAHHNEQFF. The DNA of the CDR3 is TGTGCCAGCAGCCAAGAAGAAGCCCACCACAATGAGCAGTTCTTC.

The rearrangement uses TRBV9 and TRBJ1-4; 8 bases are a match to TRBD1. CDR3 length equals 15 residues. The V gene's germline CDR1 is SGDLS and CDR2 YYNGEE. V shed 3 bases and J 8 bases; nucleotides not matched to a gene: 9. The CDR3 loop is CASSDRTGLEEKLFF. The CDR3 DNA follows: TGTGCCAGCAGCGACAGGACAGGGCTGGAGGAAAAACTGTTTTTT.

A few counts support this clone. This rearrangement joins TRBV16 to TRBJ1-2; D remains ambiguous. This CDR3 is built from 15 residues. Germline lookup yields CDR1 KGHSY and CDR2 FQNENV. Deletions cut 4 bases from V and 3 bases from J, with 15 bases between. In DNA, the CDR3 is TGTGCCAGCAGCCCCCGGGGAGGGTTTGACTATGGCTACACCTTC. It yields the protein CASSPRGGFDYGYTF.

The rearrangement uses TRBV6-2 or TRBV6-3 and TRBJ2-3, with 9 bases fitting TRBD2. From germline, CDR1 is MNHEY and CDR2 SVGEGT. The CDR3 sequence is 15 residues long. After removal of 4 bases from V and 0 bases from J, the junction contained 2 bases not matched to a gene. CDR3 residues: CASSLLAGSTDTQYF. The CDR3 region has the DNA TGTGCCAGCAGTTTACTAGCGGGTAGCACAGATACGCAGTATTTT.

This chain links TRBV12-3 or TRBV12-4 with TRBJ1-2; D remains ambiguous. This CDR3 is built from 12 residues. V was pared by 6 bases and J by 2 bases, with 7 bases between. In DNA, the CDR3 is TGTGCCAGCAGCTCACAGAACTATGGCTACACCTTC. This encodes CASSSQNYGYTF.

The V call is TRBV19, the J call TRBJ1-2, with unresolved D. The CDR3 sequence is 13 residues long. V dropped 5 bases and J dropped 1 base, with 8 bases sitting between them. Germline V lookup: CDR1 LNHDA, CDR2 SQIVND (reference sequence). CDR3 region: CASSLFNNYGYTF. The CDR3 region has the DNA TGTGCCAGTAGTCTATTCAATAACTATGGCTACACCTTC.

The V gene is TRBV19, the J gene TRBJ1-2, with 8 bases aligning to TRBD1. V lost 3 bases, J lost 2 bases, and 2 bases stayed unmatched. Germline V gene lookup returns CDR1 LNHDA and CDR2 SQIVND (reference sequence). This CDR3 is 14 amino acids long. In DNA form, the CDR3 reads TGTGCCAGTAGTATCGACAGGGGAAACTATGGCTACACCTTC. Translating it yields CASSIDRGNYGYTF.

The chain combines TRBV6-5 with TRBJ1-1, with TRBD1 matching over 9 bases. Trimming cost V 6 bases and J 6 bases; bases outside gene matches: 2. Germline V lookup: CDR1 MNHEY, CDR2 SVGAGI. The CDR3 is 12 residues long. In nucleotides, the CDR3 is TGTGCCAGCAGAAGGACAGGGGCTGAAGCTTTCTTT. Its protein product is CASRRTGAEAFF.

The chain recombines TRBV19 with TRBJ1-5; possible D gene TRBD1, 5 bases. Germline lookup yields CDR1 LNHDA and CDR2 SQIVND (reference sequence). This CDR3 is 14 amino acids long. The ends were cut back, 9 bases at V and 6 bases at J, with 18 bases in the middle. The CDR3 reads CASHSRREGQPQHF. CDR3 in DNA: TGTGCCAGCCACTCTCGCAGGGAGGGTCAGCCCCAGCATTTT.

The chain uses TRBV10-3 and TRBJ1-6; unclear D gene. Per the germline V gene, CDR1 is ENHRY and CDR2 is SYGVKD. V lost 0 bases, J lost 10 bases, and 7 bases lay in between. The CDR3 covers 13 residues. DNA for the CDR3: TGTGCCATCAGTGAGTCGGAGGTCTCACCCCTCCACTTT. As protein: CAISESEVSPLHF.

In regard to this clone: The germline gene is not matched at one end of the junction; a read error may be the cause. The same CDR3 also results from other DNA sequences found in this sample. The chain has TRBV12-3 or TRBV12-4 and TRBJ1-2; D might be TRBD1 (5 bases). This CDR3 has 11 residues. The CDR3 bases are TGTGCTAGCAGTCAGGGCTATGGCTACACCTTC. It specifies CASSQGYGYTF.